These 17 T cell receptor beta chains originate from one sample sequenced in a study of regulatory T cells in long-lasting Graves disease. Noted time point: persistent/refractory GD, antithyroid drugs over 5 years with positive TRAb. PBMC-derived RNA was used for the TCR library. The TCR beta library used iRepertoire HTBI primers with Arm-PCR amplification of CDR3. TCRdb reprocessed the multiplex PCR reads via MiXCR and lists one record per CDR3 protein. The sample has 600,000 to 800,000 distinct CDR3 sequences, 30% seen once. Here the sequenced sample was peripheral blood mononuclear cells (PBMCs), taken when the disease was refractory, from a patient treated with antithyroid drugs. The receptor set was obtained from a female donor with Graves disease.

This clonotype was counted at least ten times. This rearrangement joins TRBV10-1 to TRBJ2-7; D is possibly TRBD1 (6 bases). The CDR3 loop spans 13 amino acids. CDR1 WNHNN and CDR2 SYGVQD come from the germline V gene (reference sequence). Trimming removed 5 bases from V and 5 bases from J, with 13 bases in between. The CDR3 DNA follows: TGCGCCAGCAGTACCGGGACAAGAGACGAGCAGTACTTC. It yields the protein CASSTGTRDEQYF.

DNA for the CDR3: TGTGCCAGCAGCCTCCTGGACAGGGACTCACCCCTCCACTTT. This translates into CASSLLDRDSPLHF. The chain couples TRBV3-1 to TRBJ1-6, with 8 bases that match TRBD1. CDR1 LGHDT and CDR2 YNNKEL come from the germline V gene (reference sequence). With V trimmed by 4 bases and J by 10 bases, 6 bases remained unmatched. CDR3 length: 14 residues.

This chain uses TRBV20-1 with TRBJ1-2; D gene ambiguous. The germline gives CDR1 DFQATT, CDR2 SNEGSKA (reference sequence). The CDR3 runs 13 residues. V shed 4 bases and J shed 2 bases, with 11 bases lying between them. The DNA for the CDR3 is TGCAGTGCTACGATAGGGTTAAACTATGGCTACACCTTC. This codes for CSATIGLNYGYTF.

This clonotype was detected ten times or more. J is TRBJ2-7 and V is TRBV12-3 or TRBV12-4, with TRBD1 matching 7 bases. CDR3 size: 15 residues. The V gene end was trimmed by 6 bases and the J gene end by 1 base; junction bases not matched to a gene: 9. CDR3 DNA sequence: TGTGCCAGCAGCCTAACGGGACAGCCGTCCTACGAGCAGTACTTC. Protein product: CASSLTGQPSYEQYF.

In this sample, this clonotype turned up a few times. This chain joins TRBV27 and TRBJ1-5; D is uncertain. Trimming cost V 2 bases and J 0 bases, with 11 bases left between them. Germline CDR1 reads MNHEY; CDR2 reads SMNVEV (reference sequence). The CDR3 is 16 amino acids. The CDR3 DNA follows: TGTGCCAGCAGTTTAAACGGTTTTGATAGCAATCAGCCCCAGCATTTT. It encodes CASSLNGFDSNQPQHF.

The V gene is TRBV27, the J gene TRBJ2-7; 7 bases match TRBD2. Germline CDR1 is MNHEY and CDR2 is SMNVEV (reference sequence). The CDR3 runs to 14 residues. Trimming took 7 bases from V and 0 from J; bases not matched to a gene: 6. CDR3: CASTRAGSSYEQYF. The DNA of the CDR3 is TGTGCCAGCACCCGAGCGGGGAGCTCCTACGAGCAGTACTTC.

In DNA, the CDR3 is TGTGCCAGCAGCTTAAGGGTAATAGCGGGAACGAACACCGGGGAGCTGTTTTTT. The encoded protein is CASSLRVIAGTNTGELFF. The chain recombines TRBV7-2 with TRBJ2-2; 8 nucleotides align to TRBD2. With 2 bases clipped from V and 0 bases from J, the junction kept 8 bases outside the gene matches. Germline CDR1 reads SGHTA; CDR2 reads FQGNSA. This CDR3 has 18 residues.

The rearrangement uses TRBV12-3 or TRBV12-4 and TRBJ1-5; D gene ambiguous. CDR3 length: 13 residues. Trimming removed 4 bases at V and 5 bases at J, with 9 bases between. The CDR3 reads CASSWARDQPQHF. In DNA, the CDR3 is TGTGCCAGCAGTTGGGCACGGGATCAGCCCCAGCATTTT.

This clonotype was observed many times. The genes are TRBV7-8 and TRBJ1-5, with D perhaps matching TRBD1 (5 bases). Trimming removed 3 bases at V and 4 bases at J, with 10 bases between. The CDR3 is made up of 14 amino acids. The germline V gene encodes CDR1 SGHVS and CDR2 FQNEAQ. The CDR3 bases are TGTGCCAGCAGCTTGGGAGGGGATAATCAGCCCCAGCATTTT. It translates to CASSLGGDNQPQHF.

This chain uses TRBV28 with TRBJ2-7; maybe TRBD2 (7 bases). The germline V gene has CDR1 MDHEN and CDR2 SYDVKM. Trimming removed 3 bases from V and 5 bases from J, with 11 bases in between. CDR3 length equals 13 residues. The CDR3 is CASSLRGRDEQYF. The CDR3 DNA sequence: TGTGCCAGCAGTTTGCGGGGGCGCGACGAGCAGTACTTC.

In its sample, this clonotype was seen a few times. The V and J genes are TRBV15 and TRBJ2-5; D gene unclear. With 8 bases removed from V and 5 bases from J, the gap between germline ends came to 15 bases. This CDR3 has 13 residues. The germline CDR1 and CDR2 sequences are LNHNV and YYDKDF (reference sequence). CDR3 sequence reads: CATRSWDSETQYF. CDR3 nucleotide sequence: TGTGCCACCCGAAGCTGGGATTCGGAGACCCAGTACTTC.

CDR3 in amino acids: CASSLAPRSYNQPQHF. CDR3 coding DNA: TGCGCCAGCAGCTTGGCCCCCAGGTCTTACAATCAGCCCCAGCATTTT. The chain carries TRBV5-1 and TRBJ1-5; no clear D. CDR3 length equals 16 residues. V lost 0 bases, J lost 3 bases, and 13 bases lay in between. Per germline, CDR1 SGHRS and CDR2 YFSETQ.

This clonotype was counted only a few times. The gene calls are TRBV19 and TRBJ2-1, with TRBD1 matching over 10 bases. The DNA end favors TRBJ2-5, so the J call may be wrong. The CDR3 length is 16 residues. Per germline, CDR1 LNHDA and CDR2 SQIVND (reference sequence). CDR3 region: CASSMRDRGSGETQYF. For the CDR3, the DNA is TGTGCCAGTAGTATGAGGGACAGGGGTTCTGGAGAGACCCAGTACTTC.

The V gene is TRBV3-1, the J gene TRBJ1-3, with unresolved D. V lost 1 base and J 0 bases, leaving 7 bases between the germline ends. Germline lookup yields CDR1 LGHDT and CDR2 YNNKEL (reference sequence). The CDR3 runs 15 residues. As DNA, the CDR3 is TGTGCCAGCAGCCAAGGTCGGCGCTCTGGAAACACCATATATTTT. Protein sequence: CASSQGRRSGNTIYF. The variable domain in full, with the rest retrieved from reference TRBV3-1 and TRBJ1-3, is DTAVSQTPKYLVTQMGNDKSIKCEQNLGHDTMYWYKQDSKKFLKIMFSYNNKELIINETVPNRFSPKSPDKAHLNLHINSLELGDSAVYFCASSQGRRSGNTIYFGEGSWLTVV.

The genes are TRBV19 and TRBJ1-1, with D hard to call. CDR3 length equals 12 residues. Per germline, CDR1 LNHDA and CDR2 SQIVND (reference sequence). Trimming took 7 bases from V and 2 from J, leaving 8 bases between them. The CDR3 DNA reads as TGTGCCAGTAATTCTGGAAACACTGAAGCTTTCTTT. Amino acids: CASNSGNTEAFF. The complete variable domain, with remaining parts taken from reference TRBV19 and TRBJ1-1, reads DGGITQSPKYLFRKEGQNVTLSCEQNLNHDAMYWYRQDPGQGLRLIYYSQIVNDFQKGDIAEGYSVSREKKESFPLTVTSAQKNPTAFYLCASNSGNTEAFFGQGTRLTVV.

This clonotype was seen more than once but under ten times. The chain employs TRBV5-1 and TRBJ1-4; D uncertain. V shed 7 bases and J shed 8 bases, with 15 bases lying between them. Germline V lookup: CDR1 SGHRS, CDR2 YFSETQ. The CDR3 contains 13 residues. The DNA for the CDR3 is TGCGCCAGCGCCCTTGGGGTTGGCGAAAAACTGTTTTTT. It codes for CASALGVGEKLFF.

This clonotype has just a few counts. The genes are TRBV4-2 and TRBJ1-4; the D gene is possibly TRBD1 (5 bases). The CDR3 consists of 15 residues. The V end was cut by 0 bases, the J end by 8 bases, with 13 bases between. Germline V gene data show CDR1 as LGHNA and CDR2 as YNFKEQ. CDR3 sequence reads: CASSQDPRGSEKLFF. The CDR3 DNA follows: TGTGCCAGCAGCCAAGATCCACGGGGGAGCGAAAAACTGTTTTTT.